What follows are 5 T cell receptor beta chains derived from one specimen sequenced in a study of blood T cell repertoires in COVID-19. Profiling relied on immunoSEQ multiplex PCR, and the TCRdb table lists in-frame clones only, not all of them. The sample consists of roughly 81,000 clones, about nine tenths of them appearing once. The sample was peripheral blood. These receptors came from a man in his sixties or seventies with active or convalescent COVID-19.

The gene calls are TRBV7-2 and TRBJ2-5; the match to TRBD2 covers 7 bases. V shed 4 bases and J 5 bases; nucleotides not matched to a gene: 4. This CDR3 region has 13 residues. CDR1 and CDR2 from the germline V gene are SGHTA and FQGNSA. The CDR3 region has the DNA TGTGCCAGCAGCTCGGGGAGGGGCGAGACCCAGTACTTC. The encoded protein is CASSSGRGETQYF.

Details on this clone: Other DNA sequences in the sample encode the same CDR3. The chain carries TRBV7-2 and TRBJ1-2; D perhaps matches TRBD1 (5 bases). Germline CDR1 reads SGHTA; CDR2 reads FQGNSA. Trimming stripped 2 bases from V and 8 bases from J, with 12 bases between. The CDR3 is made up of 13 amino acids. CDR3 sequence (DNA): TGTGCCAGCAGCTTAAGGCAGGGAGGGGGCTACACCTTC. Protein sequence: CASSLRQGGGYTF.

The chain is built from TRBV19 and TRBJ1-2; D perhaps matches TRBD1 (5 bases). The CDR3 consists of 14 residues. CDR1 and CDR2 from the germline V gene are LNHDA and SQIVND (reference sequence). V lost 1 base and J lost 3, with 9 bases in between. The CDR3 here is CASSIGARDYGYTF. The CDR3 bases are TGTGCCAGTAGTATAGGAGCCAGGGACTATGGCTACACCTTC.

This chain connects TRBV5-1 to TRBJ2-5, with TRBD1 as a possible D gene (6 bases). The CDR3 extends over 15 amino acids. V lost 3 bases to trimming and J lost 2 bases, with 14 bases between them. The germline V gene encodes CDR1 SGHRS and CDR2 YFSETQ. The CDR3 DNA reads as TGCGCCAGCAGCTCAACCGGGACAACACAAGAGACCCAGTACTTC. Translation: CASSSTGTTQETQYF. The full variable domain, in which reference TRBV5-1 and TRBJ2-5 provide the parts outside the CDR3, is KAGVTQTPRYLIKTRGQQVTLSCSPISGHRSVSWYQQTPGQGLQFLFEYFSETQRNKGNFPGRFSGRQFSNSRSEMNVSTLELGDSALYLCASSSTGTTQETQYFGPGTRLLVL.

This clone was detected only once. The chain links TRBV7-2 to TRBJ1-2, with TRBD1 matching over 10 bases. V lost 3 bases to trimming and J lost 3 bases; unmatched junction nucleotides: 10. Germline V gene data show CDR1 as SGHTA and CDR2 as FQGNSA. This CDR3 is 17 amino acids long. The CDR3 here is CASSFGTGATLHYGYTF. CDR3 bases: TGTGCCAGCAGCTTCGGGACAGGGGCGACCCTTCACTATGGCTACACCTTC. The entire variable domain, with the rest obtained from reference TRBV7-2 and TRBJ1-2, is as follows: GAGVSQSPSNKVTEKGKDVELRCDPISGHTALYWYRQSLGQGLEFLIYFQGNSAPDKSGLPSDRFSAERTGGSVSTLTIQRTQQEDSAVYLCASSFGTGATLHYGYTFGSGTRLTVV.